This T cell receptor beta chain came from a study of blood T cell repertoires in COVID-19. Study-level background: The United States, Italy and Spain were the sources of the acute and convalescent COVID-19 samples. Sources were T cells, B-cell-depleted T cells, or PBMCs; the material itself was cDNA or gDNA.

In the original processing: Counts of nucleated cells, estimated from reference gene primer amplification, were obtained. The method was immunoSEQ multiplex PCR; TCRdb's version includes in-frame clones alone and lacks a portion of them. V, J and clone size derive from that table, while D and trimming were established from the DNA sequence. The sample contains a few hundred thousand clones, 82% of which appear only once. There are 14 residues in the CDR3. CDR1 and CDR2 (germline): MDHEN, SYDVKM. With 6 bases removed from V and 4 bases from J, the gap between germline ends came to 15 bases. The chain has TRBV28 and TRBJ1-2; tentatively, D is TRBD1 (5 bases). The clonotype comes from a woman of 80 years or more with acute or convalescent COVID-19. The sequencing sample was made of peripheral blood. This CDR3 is CASRGSRDTYGYTF. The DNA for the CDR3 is TGTGCCAGCAGAGGAAGCAGGGATACCTATGGCTACACCTTC.